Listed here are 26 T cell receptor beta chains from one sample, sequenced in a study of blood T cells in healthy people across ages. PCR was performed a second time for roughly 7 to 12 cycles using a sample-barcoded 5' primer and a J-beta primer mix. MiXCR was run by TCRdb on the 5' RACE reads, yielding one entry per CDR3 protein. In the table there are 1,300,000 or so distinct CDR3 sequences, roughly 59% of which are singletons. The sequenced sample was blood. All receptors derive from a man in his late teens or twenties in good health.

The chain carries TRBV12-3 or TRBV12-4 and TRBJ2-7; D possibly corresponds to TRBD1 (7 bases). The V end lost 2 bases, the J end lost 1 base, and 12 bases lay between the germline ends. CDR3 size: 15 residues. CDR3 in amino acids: CASSLQGGRSYEQYF. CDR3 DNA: TGTGCCAGCAGTTTACAGGGGGGAAGGTCCTACGAGCAGTACTTC.

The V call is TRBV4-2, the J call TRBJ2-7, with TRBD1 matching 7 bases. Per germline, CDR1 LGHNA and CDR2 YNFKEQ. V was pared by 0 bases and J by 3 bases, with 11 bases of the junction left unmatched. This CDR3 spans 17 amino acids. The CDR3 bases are TGTGCCAGCAGCCAAGATAGGGGGCAGGGGGTGGTCTACGAGCAGTACTTC. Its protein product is CASSQDRGQGVVYEQYF.

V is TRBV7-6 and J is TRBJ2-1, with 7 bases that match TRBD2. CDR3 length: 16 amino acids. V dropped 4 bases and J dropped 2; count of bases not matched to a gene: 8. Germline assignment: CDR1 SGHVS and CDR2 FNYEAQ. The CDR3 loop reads CASSSSGSPTYNEQFF. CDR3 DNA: TGTGCCAGCAGCTCTAGCGGTAGCCCTACCTACAATGAGCAGTTCTTC.

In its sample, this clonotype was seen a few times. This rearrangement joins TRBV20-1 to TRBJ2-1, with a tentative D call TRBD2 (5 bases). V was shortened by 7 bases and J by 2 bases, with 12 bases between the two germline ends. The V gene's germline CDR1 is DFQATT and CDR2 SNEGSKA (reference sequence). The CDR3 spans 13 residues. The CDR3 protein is CSVKSGPYNEQFF. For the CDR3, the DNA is TGCAGTGTCAAGAGCGGACCCTACAATGAGCAGTTCTTC.

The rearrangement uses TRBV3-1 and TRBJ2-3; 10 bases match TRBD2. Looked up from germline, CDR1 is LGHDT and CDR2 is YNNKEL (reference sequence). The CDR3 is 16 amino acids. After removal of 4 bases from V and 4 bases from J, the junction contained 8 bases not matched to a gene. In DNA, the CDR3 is TGTGCCAGCAGCCCTCTTTTAGCGGGGGGTTCAGATACGCAGTATTTT. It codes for CASSPLLAGGSDTQYF.

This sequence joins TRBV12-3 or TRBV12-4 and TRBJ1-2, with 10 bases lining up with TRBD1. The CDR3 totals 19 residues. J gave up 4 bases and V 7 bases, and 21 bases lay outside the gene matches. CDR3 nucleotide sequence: TGTGCCAGCAACGATCAGACAGGGGGCCACCTATTAACAGCCTATGGCTACACCTTC. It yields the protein CASNDQTGGHLLTAYGYTF.

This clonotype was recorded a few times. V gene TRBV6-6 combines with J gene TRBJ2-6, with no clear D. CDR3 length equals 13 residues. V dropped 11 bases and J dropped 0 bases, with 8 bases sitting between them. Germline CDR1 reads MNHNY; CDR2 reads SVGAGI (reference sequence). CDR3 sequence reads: CAGSPSGANVLTF. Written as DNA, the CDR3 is TGTGCCGGAAGCCCCTCTGGGGCCAACGTCCTGACTTTC.

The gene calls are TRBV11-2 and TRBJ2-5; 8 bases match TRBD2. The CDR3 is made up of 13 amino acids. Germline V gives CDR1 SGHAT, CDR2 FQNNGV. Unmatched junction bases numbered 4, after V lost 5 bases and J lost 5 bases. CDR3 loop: CASSPLAAETQYF. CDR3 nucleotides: TGTGCCAGCAGCCCACTAGCGGCGGAGACCCAGTACTTC. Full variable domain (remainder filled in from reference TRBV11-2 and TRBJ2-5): EAGVAQSPRYKIIEKRQSVAFWCNPISGHATLYWYQQILGQGPKLLIQFQNNGVVDDSQLPKDRFSAERLKGVDSTLKIQPAKLEDSAVYLCASSPLAAETQYFGPGTRLLVL.

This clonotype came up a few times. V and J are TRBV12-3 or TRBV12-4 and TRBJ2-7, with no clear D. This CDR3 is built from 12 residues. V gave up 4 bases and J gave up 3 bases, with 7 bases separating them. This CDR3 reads CASSSVFYEQYF. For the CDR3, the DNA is TGTGCCAGCAGTTCCGTCTTCTACGAGCAGTACTTC.

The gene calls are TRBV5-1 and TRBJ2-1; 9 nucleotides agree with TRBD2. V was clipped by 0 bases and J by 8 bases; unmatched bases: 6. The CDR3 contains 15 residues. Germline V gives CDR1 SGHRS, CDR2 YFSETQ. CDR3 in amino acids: CASSLVAGVDHEQFF. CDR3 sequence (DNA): TGCGCCAGCAGCTTGGTAGCGGGAGTGGACCATGAGCAGTTCTTC.

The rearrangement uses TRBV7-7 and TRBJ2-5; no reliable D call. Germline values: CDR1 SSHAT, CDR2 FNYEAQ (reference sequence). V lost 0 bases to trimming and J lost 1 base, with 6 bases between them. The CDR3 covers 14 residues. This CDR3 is CASSLALVQETQYF. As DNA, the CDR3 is TGTGCCAGCAGCTTAGCTCTGGTCCAAGAGACCCAGTACTTC.

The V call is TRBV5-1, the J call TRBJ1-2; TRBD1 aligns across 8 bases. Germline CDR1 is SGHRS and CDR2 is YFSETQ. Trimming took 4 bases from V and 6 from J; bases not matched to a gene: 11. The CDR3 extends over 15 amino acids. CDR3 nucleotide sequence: TGCGCCAGCAGCCCCGGGCCGGACAGGGCGGATGGCTACACCTTC. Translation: CASSPGPDRADGYTF.

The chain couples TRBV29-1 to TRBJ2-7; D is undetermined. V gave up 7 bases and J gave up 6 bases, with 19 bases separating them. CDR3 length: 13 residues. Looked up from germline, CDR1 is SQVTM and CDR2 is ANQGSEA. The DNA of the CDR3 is TGCAGCGCATGGGCGGCAGGATTAAGCGAGCAGTACTTC. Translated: CSAWAAGLSEQYF.

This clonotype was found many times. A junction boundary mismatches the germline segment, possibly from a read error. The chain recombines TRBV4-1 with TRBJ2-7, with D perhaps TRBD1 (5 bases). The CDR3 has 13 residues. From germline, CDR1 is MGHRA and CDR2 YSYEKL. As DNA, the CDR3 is TGTGCCAGCAGTCAGACAGTGTCCTACGAGCAGTACTTC. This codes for CASSQTVSYEQYF.

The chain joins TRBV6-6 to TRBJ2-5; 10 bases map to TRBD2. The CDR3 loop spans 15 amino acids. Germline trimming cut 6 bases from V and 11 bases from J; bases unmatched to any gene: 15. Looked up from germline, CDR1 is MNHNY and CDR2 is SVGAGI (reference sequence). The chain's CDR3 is CASSPRASGSREQYF. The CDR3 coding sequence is TGTGCCAGCAGCCCCCGGGCTAGCGGGAGCCGTGAGCAGTACTTC.

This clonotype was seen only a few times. CDR3 bases: TGTGCCAGCAGTGAGATGAACGAGCAGTACTTC. This translates into CASSEMNEQYF. The chain recombines TRBV6-1 with TRBJ2-5; D is undetermined. TRBJ2-7 matches the DNA end more closely, so the J call is doubtful. The CDR3 totals 11 residues. Germline CDR1 is MNHNS and CDR2 is SASEGT.

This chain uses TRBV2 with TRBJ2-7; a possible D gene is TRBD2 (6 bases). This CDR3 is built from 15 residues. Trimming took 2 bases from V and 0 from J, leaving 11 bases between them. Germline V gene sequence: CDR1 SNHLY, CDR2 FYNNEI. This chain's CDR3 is CASSEFRGASYEQYF. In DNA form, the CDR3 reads TGTGCCAGCAGTGAATTCCGCGGGGCCTCCTACGAGCAGTACTTC.

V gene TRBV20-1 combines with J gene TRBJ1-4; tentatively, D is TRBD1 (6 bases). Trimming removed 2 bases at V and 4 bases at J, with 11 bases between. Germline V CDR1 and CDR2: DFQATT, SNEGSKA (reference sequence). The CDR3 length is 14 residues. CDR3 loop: CSARTGSGNEKLFF. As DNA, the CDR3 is TGCAGTGCTAGAACAGGGTCGGGTAATGAAAAACTGTTTTTT.

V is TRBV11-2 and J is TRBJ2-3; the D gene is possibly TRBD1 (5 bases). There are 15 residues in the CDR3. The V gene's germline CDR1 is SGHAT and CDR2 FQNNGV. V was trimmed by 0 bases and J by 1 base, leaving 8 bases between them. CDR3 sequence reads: CASSLDLRGTDTQYF. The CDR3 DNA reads TGTGCCAGCAGCTTAGATCTCAGGGGCACAGATACGCAGTATTTT.

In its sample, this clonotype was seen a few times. CDR3 region: CASSPAVAMQYF. CDR3 bases: TGTGCCAGCAGCCCGGCGGTAGCGATGCAGTATTTT. The chain uses TRBV6-2 or TRBV6-3 and TRBJ2-3; TRBD2 is a possible D gene (5 bases). V was trimmed by 6 bases and J by 11 bases, leaving 15 bases between them. Looked up from germline, CDR1 is MNHEY and CDR2 is SVGEGT. The CDR3 is made up of 12 amino acids.

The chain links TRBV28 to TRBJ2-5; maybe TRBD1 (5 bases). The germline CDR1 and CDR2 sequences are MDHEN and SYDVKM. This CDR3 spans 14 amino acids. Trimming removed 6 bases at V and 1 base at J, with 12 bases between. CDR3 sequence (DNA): TGTGCCAGCAGCCCCAGACAGTTCCAAGAGACCCAGTACTTC. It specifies CASSPRQFQETQYF.

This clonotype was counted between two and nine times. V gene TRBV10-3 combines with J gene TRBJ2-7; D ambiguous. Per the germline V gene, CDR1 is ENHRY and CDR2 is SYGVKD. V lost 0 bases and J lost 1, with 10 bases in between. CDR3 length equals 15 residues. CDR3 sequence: CAISESQTGSYEQYF. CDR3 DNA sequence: TGTGCCATCAGTGAGTCCCAGACCGGTTCCTACGAGCAGTACTTC.

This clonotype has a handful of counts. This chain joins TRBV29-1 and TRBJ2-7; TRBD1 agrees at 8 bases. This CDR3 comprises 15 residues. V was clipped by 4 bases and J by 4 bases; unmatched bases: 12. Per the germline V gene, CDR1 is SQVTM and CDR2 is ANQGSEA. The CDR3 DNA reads TGCAGCGTTGCGGGCGTGCCGGGACAGGTTTACGAGCAGTACTTC. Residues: CSVAGVPGQVYEQYF.

In DNA form, the CDR3 reads TGCAGTGCTCCCATGGGGGGTAGCTCCTACAATGAGCAGTTCTTC. Translation gives CSAPMGGSSYNEQFF. This chain uses TRBV20-1 with TRBJ2-1; D is possibly TRBD2 (6 bases). The V and J ends lost 5 bases and 0 bases respectively, with 14 bases between them. Germline V gene lookup returns CDR1 DFQATT and CDR2 SNEGSKA (reference sequence). The CDR3 is 15 amino acids.

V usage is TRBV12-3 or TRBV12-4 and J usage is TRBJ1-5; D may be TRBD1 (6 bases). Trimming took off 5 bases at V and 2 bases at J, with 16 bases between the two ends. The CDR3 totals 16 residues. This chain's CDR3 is CASSKLQGRGNQPQHF. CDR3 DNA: TGTGCCAGCAGTAAACTACAGGGAAGGGGCAATCAGCCCCAGCATTTT.

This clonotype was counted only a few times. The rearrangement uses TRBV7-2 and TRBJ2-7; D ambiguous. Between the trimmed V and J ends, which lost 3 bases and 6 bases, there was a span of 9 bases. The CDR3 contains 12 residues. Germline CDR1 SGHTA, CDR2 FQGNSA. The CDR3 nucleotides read TGTGCCAGCAGCTTCGGGCAGTTCGAGCAGTACTTC. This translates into CASSFGQFEQYF.